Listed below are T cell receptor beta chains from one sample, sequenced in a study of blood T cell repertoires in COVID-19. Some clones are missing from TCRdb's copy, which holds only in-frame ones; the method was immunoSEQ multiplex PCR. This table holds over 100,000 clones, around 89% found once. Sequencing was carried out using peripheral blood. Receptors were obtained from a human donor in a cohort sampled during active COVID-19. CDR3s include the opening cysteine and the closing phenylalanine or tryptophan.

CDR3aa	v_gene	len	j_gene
CASSRTGPIAGLAGELFF	TRBV19	18	TRBJ2-2
CASSPNRGNNQPQHF	TRBV19	15	TRBJ1-5
CASSLVNFRDRFMNTEAFF	TRBV7-9	19	TRBJ1-1
CASSLPTGRSEKLFF	TRBV6-5	15	TRBJ1-4
CASSNRDTNTEAFF	TRBV7-9	14	TRBJ1-1
CASSGLAGDLYNEQFF	TRBV7-9	16	TRBJ2-1
CAWSVLRGQTGNTEAFF	TRBV30	17	TRBJ1-1
CAISDRDRGMYEQYF	TRBV10-3	15	TRBJ2-7
CASSVSPRVGNTIYF	TRBV9	15	TRBJ1-3
CASRGGGGPSGYTF	TRBV19	14	TRBJ1-2